These T cell receptor beta chains were read from a single sample in a study of molecular identifiers for immune sequencing clone quantification. TCRdb passed the PCR reads through MiXCR, listing each CDR3 protein once. The sample holds approximately 500,000 distinct CDR3 sequences, around 21% seen once. Sequenced input: naive CD8+ T cells from blood, with Jurkat cell RNA spiked in. The receptors shown here come from a human donor in good health. Some libraries in this study had Jurkat cell RNA spiked in. CDR3s include the opening cysteine and the closing phenylalanine or tryptophan. The D gene is left open where the match is weak. Rows may omit the clone size; those that give it use once, few, many or a size class.

d_call clone_size j_call v_call cdr3_aa cdr3_nt
NA NA TRBJ1-3 TRBV20-1 CSATAGQLENTIYF TGCAGTGCTACCGCCGGACAGCTCGAGAACACCATATATTTT
NA many TRBJ1-3 TRBV5-6 CASSLAGGVNTIYF TGTGCCAGCAGCTTGGCCGGGGGCGTAAACACCATATATTTT
NA NA TRBJ1-3 TRBV28 CASSPYRALSGNTIYF TGTGCCAGCAGTCCTTACAGGGCCCTCTCTGGAAACACCATATATTTT
TRBD2 NA TRBJ2-3 TRBV6-1 CASKRLAGALRAYTDTQYF TGTGCCAGCAAGAGACTAGCGGGAGCCCTACGCGCTTACACAGATACGCAGTATTTT
NA many TRBJ1-5 TRBV7-8 CASSGVYGAQPQHF TGTGCCAGCAGCGGGGTATATGGGGCTCAGCCCCAGCATTTT
TRBD1 once TRBJ2-5 TRBV6-2/TRBV6-3 CASSPWTGQWETQYF TGTGCCAGCAGTCCTTGGACAGGGCAGTGGGAGACCCAGTACTTC
NA many TRBJ2-7 TRBV29-1 CSVEMPGLLPYEQYF TGCAGCGTTGAGATGCCGGGGTTGCTCCCCTACGAGCAGTACTTC
TRBD1 NA TRBJ1-5 TRBV15 CATSRGPGQAYQNQPQHF TGTGCCACCAGCAGAGGACCGGGACAGGCTTACCAAAATCAGCCCCAGCATTTT
NA few TRBJ2-7 TRBV6-5 CASSYSGGLLEQYF TGTGCCAGCAGTTACTCGGGGGGGCTTCTCGAGCAGTACTTC
NA NA TRBJ2-5 TRBV6-1 CASSERGALRVETQYF TGTGCCAGCAGTGAGAGGGGTGCGTTAAGGGTAGAGACCCAGTACTTC
NA NA TRBJ1-2 TRBV6-1 CASSEARGAYGYTF TGTGCCAGCAGTGAAGCGCGAGGGGCCTATGGCTACACCTTC
NA few TRBJ1-2 TRBV6-2/TRBV6-3 CASTTRTNYGYTF TGTGCCAGCACGACAAGGACTAACTATGGCTACACCTTC
TRBD1 NA TRBJ1-2 TRBV29-1 CSVEDRTGGQRGYGYTF TGCAGCGTTGAAGATCGGACAGGGGGTCAACGTGGCTATGGCTACACCTTC
NA NA TRBJ2-7 TRBV5-1 CASSLVPRQENEQYF TGCGCCAGCAGCTTGGTCCCCCGACAGGAGAACGAGCAGTACTTC
TRBD2 many TRBJ2-7 TRBV20-1 CSASNLAGGTYEQYF TGCAGTGCTAGCAACCTAGCGGGGGGGACCTACGAGCAGTACTTC